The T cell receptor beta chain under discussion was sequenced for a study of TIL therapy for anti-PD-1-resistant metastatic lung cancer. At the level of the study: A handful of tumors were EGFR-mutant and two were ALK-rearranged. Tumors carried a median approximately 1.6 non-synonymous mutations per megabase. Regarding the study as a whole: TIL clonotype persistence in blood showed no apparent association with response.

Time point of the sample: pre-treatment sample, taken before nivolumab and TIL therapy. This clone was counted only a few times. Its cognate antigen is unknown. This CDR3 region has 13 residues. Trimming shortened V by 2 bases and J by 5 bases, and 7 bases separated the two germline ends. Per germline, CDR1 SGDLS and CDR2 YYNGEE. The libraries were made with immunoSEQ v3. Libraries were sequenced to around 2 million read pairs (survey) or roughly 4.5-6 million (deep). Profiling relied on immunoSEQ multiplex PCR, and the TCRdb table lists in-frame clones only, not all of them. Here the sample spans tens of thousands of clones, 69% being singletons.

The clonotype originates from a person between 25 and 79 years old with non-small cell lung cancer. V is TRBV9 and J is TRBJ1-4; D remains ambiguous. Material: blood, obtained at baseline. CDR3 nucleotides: TGTGCCAGCAGCGTCCGGCCCAATGAAAAACTGTTTTTT. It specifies CASSVRPNEKLFF.